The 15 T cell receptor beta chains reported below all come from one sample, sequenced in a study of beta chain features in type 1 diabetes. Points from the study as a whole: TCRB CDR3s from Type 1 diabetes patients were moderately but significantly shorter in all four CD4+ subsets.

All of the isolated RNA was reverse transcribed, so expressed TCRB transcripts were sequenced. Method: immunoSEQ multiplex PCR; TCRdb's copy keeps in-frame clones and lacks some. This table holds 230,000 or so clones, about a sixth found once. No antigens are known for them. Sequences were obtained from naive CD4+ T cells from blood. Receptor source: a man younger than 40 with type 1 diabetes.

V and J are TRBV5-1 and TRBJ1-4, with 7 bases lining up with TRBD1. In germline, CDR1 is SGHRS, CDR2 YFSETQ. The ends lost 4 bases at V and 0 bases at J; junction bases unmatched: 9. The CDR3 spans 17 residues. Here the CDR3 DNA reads TGCGCCAGCAGCGCCGGGACAGCCGCTTCAACTAATGAAAAACTGTTTTTT. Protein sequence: CASSAGTAASTNEKLFF.

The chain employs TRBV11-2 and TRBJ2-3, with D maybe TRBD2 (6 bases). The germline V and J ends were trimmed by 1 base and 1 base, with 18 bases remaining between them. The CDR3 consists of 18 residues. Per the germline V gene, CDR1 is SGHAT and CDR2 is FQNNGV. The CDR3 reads CASSLASLPGVGTDTQYF. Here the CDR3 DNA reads TGTGCCAGCAGCTTAGCTTCACTGCCGGGAGTGGGCACAGATACGCAGTATTTT.

The CDR3 region has the DNA TGTGCCAGCAGCGTAGGCAGGGAGGTATCCTACGAGCAGTACTTC. Protein sequence: CASSVGREVSYEQYF. The chain is built from TRBV9 and TRBJ2-7; maybe TRBD2 (6 bases). This CDR3 spans 15 amino acids. From germline, CDR1 is SGDLS and CDR2 YYNGEE. V lost 0 bases, J lost 1 base, and 11 bases lay in between.

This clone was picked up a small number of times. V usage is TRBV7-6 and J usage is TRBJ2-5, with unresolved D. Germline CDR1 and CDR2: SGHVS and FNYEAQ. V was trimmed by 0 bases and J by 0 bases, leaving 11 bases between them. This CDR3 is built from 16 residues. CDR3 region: CASSLATRLYQETQYF. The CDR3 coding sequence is TGTGCCAGCAGCTTAGCGACCCGTCTCTACCAAGAGACCCAGTACTTC. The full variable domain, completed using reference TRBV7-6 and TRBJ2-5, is GAGVSQSPRYKVTKRGQDVALRCDPISGHVSLYWYRQALGQGPEFLTYFNYEAQQDKSGLPNDRFSAERPEGSISTLTIQRTEQRDSAMYRCASSLATRLYQETQYFGPGTRLLVL.

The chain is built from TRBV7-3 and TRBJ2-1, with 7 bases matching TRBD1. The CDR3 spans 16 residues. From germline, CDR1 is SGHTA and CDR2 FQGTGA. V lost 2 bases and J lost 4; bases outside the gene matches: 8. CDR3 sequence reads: CASSLAGTEPYNEQFF. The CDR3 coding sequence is TGTGCCAGCAGCTTAGCCGGGACAGAACCGTACAATGAGCAGTTCTTC.

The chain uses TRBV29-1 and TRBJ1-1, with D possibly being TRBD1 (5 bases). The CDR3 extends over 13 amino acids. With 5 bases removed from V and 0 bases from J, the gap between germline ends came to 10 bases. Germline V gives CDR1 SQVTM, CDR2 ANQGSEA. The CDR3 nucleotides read TGCAGCGTTACAGGTTATATGAACACTGAAGCTTTCTTT. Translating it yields CSVTGYMNTEAFF.

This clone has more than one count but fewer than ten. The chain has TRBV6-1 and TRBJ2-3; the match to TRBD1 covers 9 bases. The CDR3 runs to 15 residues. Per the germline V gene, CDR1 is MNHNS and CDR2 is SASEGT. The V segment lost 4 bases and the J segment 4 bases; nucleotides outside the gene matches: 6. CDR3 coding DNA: TGTGCCAGCAGTGGCCGGGACAGGGTCGCAGATACGCAGTATTTT. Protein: CASSGRDRVADTQYF.

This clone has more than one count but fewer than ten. DNA for the CDR3: TGTGCCAGCAGCAGCAAGGAAGTAGGGCACACACCCTCCTACGAGCAGTACTTC. This codes for CASSSKEVGHTPSYEQYF. The genes are TRBV21-1 and TRBJ2-7. TRBV21-1 is a documented pseudogene. CDR3 size: 18 residues.

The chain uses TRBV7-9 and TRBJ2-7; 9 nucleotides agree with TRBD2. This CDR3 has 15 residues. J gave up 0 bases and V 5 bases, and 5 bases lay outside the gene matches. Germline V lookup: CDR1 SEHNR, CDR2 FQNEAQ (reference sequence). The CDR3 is CASSPTSGYSYEQYF. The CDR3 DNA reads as TGTGCCAGCAGCCCGACTAGCGGCTACTCCTACGAGCAGTACTTC.

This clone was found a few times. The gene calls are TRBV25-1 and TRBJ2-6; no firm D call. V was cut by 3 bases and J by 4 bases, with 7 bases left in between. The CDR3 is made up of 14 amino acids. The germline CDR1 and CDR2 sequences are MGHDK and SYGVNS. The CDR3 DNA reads TGTGCCAGCAGTGATCGCGGAGGGGCCAACGTCCTGACTTTC. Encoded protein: CASSDRGGANVLTF.

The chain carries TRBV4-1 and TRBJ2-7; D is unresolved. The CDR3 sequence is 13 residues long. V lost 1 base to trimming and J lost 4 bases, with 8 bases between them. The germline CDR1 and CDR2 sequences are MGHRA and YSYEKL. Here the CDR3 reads CASSQVDLYEQYF. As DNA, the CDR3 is TGCGCCAGCAGCCAAGTAGACCTTTACGAGCAGTACTTC.

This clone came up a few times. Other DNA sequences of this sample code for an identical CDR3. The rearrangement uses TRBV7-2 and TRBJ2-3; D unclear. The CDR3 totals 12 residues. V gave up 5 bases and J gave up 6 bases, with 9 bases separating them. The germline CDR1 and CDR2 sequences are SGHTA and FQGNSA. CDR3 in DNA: TGTGCCAGCAGCCCTGACCGGGATACGCAGTATTTT. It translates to CASSPDRDTQYF.

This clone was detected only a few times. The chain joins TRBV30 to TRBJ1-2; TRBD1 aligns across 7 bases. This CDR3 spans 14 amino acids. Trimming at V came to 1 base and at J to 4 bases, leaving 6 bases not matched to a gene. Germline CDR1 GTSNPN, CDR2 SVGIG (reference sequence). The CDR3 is CAWSGDSHPYGYTF. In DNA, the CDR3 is TGTGCCTGGAGTGGGGACAGCCATCCCTATGGCTACACCTTC.

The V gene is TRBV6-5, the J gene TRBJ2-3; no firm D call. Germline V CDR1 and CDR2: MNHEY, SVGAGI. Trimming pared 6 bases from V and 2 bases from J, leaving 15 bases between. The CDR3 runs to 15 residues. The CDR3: CASSDRLGPTDTQYF. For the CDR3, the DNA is TGTGCCAGCAGCGATAGGCTGGGTCCCACAGATACGCAGTATTTT.

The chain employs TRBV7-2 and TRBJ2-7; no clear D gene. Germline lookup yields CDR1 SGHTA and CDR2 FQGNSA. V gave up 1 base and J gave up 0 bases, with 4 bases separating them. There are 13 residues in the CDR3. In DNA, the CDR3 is TGTGCCAGCAGCTTAGAACGCTCCTACGAGCAGTACTTC. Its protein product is CASSLERSYEQYF.